Shown below are 24 T cell receptor beta chains from a single sample sequenced in a study of breast tumors, draining lymph nodes, adjacent tissues. The lymph nodes were axillary draining lymph nodes from breast cancer patients. TCRdb recomputed calls from the multiplex PCR reads with MiXCR, one row per CDR3 protein. The profile shows about 140,000 distinct CDR3 sequences, 30% to 35% of them singletons. Sequences were obtained from axillary lymph node tissue. All receptors come from a female donor with breast cancer. Some clones in this sample may be carry-over from other donors' samples.

This clonotype was seen at least ten times. Germline is not matched at one junction end, which may reflect a read error. The V call is TRBV6-6, the J call TRBJ2-2; possibly TRBD2 for D (6 bases). The CDR3 runs 16 residues. Germline CDR1 MNHNY, CDR2 SVGAGI (reference sequence). CDR3 sequence (DNA): TGTGCCAGCAGTCACTCCCTCGGCAGGGAGGCCGGGGAGCTGTTTTTT. As protein: CASSHSLGREAGELFF.

This clonotype has a count of ten or more. The chain is built from TRBV6-1 and TRBJ2-7; no clear D. Germline V gene sequence: CDR1 MNHNS, CDR2 SASEGT. The CDR3 totals 15 residues. The V end lost 2 bases, the J end lost 1 base, and 12 bases lay between the germline ends. The CDR3 sequence is CASSENGVFSYEQYF. The CDR3 DNA sequence: TGTGCCAGCAGTGAAAATGGTGTCTTTTCCTACGAGCAGTACTTC.

The CDR3 here is CASSSRGGFGAFF. CDR3 DNA sequence: TGTGCCAGCAGTTCACGAGGGGGGTTTGGAGCTTTCTTT. The chain recombines TRBV6-5 with TRBJ1-1; tentative D call: TRBD1 (6 bases). Between the trimmed V and J ends, which lost 4 bases and 10 bases, there was a span of 16 bases. Germline-derived CDR1 and CDR2 are MNHEY and SVGAGI. This CDR3 has 13 residues.

At least ten counts were recorded for this clonotype. CDR3 protein: CASSPSTADNEQFF. For the CDR3, the DNA is TGTGCCAGCAGCCCCTCTACGGCGGACAATGAGCAGTTCTTC. The chain recombines TRBV7-9 with TRBJ2-1; D is undetermined. The CDR3 has 14 residues. V was trimmed by 5 bases and J by 5 bases, leaving 13 bases between them. From germline, CDR1 is SEHNR and CDR2 FQNEAQ (reference sequence).

This clonotype was detected ten times or more. The chain links TRBV10-3 to TRBJ2-7, with 8 nucleotides matching TRBD1. The V gene's germline CDR1 is ENHRY and CDR2 SYGVKD. The CDR3 has 14 amino acids. Trimming removed 5 bases from V and 4 bases from J; junction bases left unmatched: 7. The chain's CDR3 is CAISNGQGLYEQYF. The CDR3 region has the DNA TGTGCCATCAGTAACGGACAGGGTTTATACGAGCAGTACTTC.

This clonotype was seen repeatedly, ten times or more. This may stem from a read error, because a much larger clone lies one nucleotide away. Because the CDR3 is missing its conserved closing phenylalanine or tryptophan, this is likely a read error. The chain is built from TRBV7-6 and TRBJ2-5, with D maybe TRBD1 (6 bases). V lost 5 bases to trimming and J lost 2 bases, with 12 bases between them. CDR3 length equals 14 residues. Germline CDR1 reads SGHVS; CDR2 reads FNYEAQ. CDR3 DNA sequence: TGTGCCAGCAGCGTCTTCAGGGGTCAAGAGACCCAGTACCTC. Residues: CASSVFRGQETQYL.

Note on this clonotype: The junction departs from germline at one end; a sequencing error may be responsible. V usage is TRBV19 and J usage is TRBJ2-6; possibly TRBD1 for D (5 bases). The CDR3 is made up of 15 amino acids. Looked up from germline, CDR1 is LNHDA and CDR2 is SQIVND (reference sequence). Here the CDR3 DNA reads TGTGCCAGTAGTGCAGCAGGTTCTGGGGCCAGCGTCCTGACTTTC. Amino acid sequence: CASSAAGSGASVLTF.

With respect to this clonotype: At one end the junction does not follow the germline gene, possibly because of a read error. V gene TRBV12-3 or TRBV12-4 combines with J gene TRBJ2-7; 8 bases are a match to TRBD1. The CDR3 contains 11 residues. The CDR3 region is CALHRDRSFYF. The CDR3, as DNA: TGCGCCCTGCACCGGGACAGGAGCTTCTACTTC.

On this clonotype itself: The CDR3 carries no conserved terminal phenylalanine or tryptophan, so it likely arises from a read error. The rearrangement links TRBV10-2 to TRBJ2-1; D call uncertain. V gave up 3 bases and J gave up 13 bases, with 1 base separating them. The CDR3 is made up of 8 amino acids. Germline-derived CDR1 and CDR2 are WSHSY and SAAADI. The CDR3 spells CASSDQFL. Written as DNA, the CDR3 is TGCGCCAGCAGTGATCAGTTCTTG.

This clonotype was seen a handful of times. This may stem from a read error, because a much larger clone lies one nucleotide away. J is TRBJ1-2 and V is TRBV5-1, with D uncertain. This CDR3 is 13 amino acids long. Trimming removed 4 bases from V and 8 bases from J, with 15 bases in between. Germline CDR1 and CDR2: SGHRS and YFSETQ. CDR3: CASSPRGTGGYTF. The CDR3 DNA reads TGCGCCAGCAGCCCAAGAGGTACGGGCGGCTACACCTTC.

This clonotype was observed many times. The V gene is TRBV5-6, the J gene TRBJ1-2; D is unclear. The germline V and J ends were trimmed by 0 bases and 3 bases, with 9 bases remaining between them. CDR1 SGHDT and CDR2 YYEEEE come from the germline V gene. The CDR3 runs to 14 residues. This chain's CDR3 is CASSLASTHYGYTF. As DNA, the CDR3 is TGTGCCAGCAGCTTGGCCAGCACGCACTATGGCTACACCTTC.

This clonotype has a count of ten or more. V is TRBV6-6 and J is TRBJ2-3; D is possibly TRBD2 (7 bases). Trimming took 5 bases from V and 2 from J, leaving 11 bases between them. The CDR3 runs 14 residues. Germline lookup yields CDR1 MNHNY and CDR2 SVGAGI (reference sequence). This chain's CDR3 is CASSRGANTDTQYF. CDR3 bases: TGTGCCAGCAGTCGGGGGGCCAACACAGATACGCAGTATTTT.

In its sample, this clonotype was seen many times. The chain recombines TRBV9 with TRBJ1-3; 8 bases map to TRBD1. J lost 0 bases, V lost 7 bases, and 9 bases had no gene match. The CDR3 loop spans 16 amino acids. The germline gives CDR1 SGDLS, CDR2 YYNGEE. DNA for the CDR3: TGTGCCAGCTCCCCGACAGGGGTCAACTCTGGAAACACCATATATTTT. This encodes CASSPTGVNSGNTIYF.

This clonotype has a count of ten or more. The chain is built from TRBV18 and TRBJ2-3; unclear D gene. Germline assignment: CDR1 KGHSH and CDR2 LQKENI. The CDR3 length is 15 residues. V was shortened by 1 base and J by 2 bases, with 10 bases between the two germline ends. The CDR3 region is CASSPQGFSTDTQYF. The CDR3 DNA reads as TGTGCCAGCTCACCACAGGGTTTTTCCACAGATACGCAGTATTTT.

This clonotype appeared once. Lacking the conserved final phenylalanine or tryptophan, this CDR3 likely reflects a read error. The chain employs TRBV19 and TRBJ2-4; a weak D match, TRBD1 (6 bases). The germline CDR1 and CDR2 sequences are LNHDA and SQIVND (reference sequence). V lost 6 bases and J lost 1, with 16 bases in between. The CDR3 has 16 amino acids. The CDR3 spells CASSRQATIAKNIQYS. The CDR3 DNA sequence: TGTGCCAGTAGCCGACAGGCCACTATCGCCAAAAACATTCAGTACTCC.

This clonotype has ten or more counts. This chain joins TRBV11-2 and TRBJ1-6, with 8 bases aligning to TRBD1. The V and J ends lost 4 bases and 1 base, in that order; junction bases with no gene match: 3. The CDR3 length is 16 residues. Germline CDR1 SGHAT, CDR2 FQNNGV. CDR3 residues: CASSSQGASYNSPLHF. In DNA form, the CDR3 reads TGTGCCAGCAGCTCCCAGGGGGCGTCCTATAATTCACCCCTCCACTTT.

Many counts were recorded for this clonotype. J is TRBJ1-4 and V is TRBV20-1; no definite D call. Trimming took off 4 bases at V and 8 bases at J, with 17 bases between the two ends. Germline V gene data show CDR1 as DFQATT and CDR2 as SNEGSKA (reference sequence). The CDR3 loop spans 14 amino acids. This CDR3 reads CSANLPGFEEKLFF. Written as DNA, the CDR3 is TGCAGTGCTAATTTGCCGGGGTTTGAAGAAAAACTGTTTTTT.

As to this clonotype: The germline gene is not matched at one end of the junction; a read error may be the cause. The gene calls are TRBV7-3 and TRBJ1-4; D might be TRBD1 (5 bases). The CDR3 is made up of 15 amino acids. Germline V gene data show CDR1 as SGHTA and CDR2 as FQGTGA. CDR3 DNA sequence: TGTGCCAGCAGCTTACACGGGACGGAGATTGAAAAACTGCTTTTT. Translating gives CASSLHGTEIEKLLF.

This clonotype appeared many times. This CDR3 reads CASSERAKGYEQYV. As DNA, the CDR3 is TGTGCCAGCAGTGAAAGGGCGAAGGGCTACGAGCAGTACGTC. The genes are TRBV6-1 and TRBJ2-7, with D hard to call. The CDR3 is 14 residues long. CDR1 is MNHNS and CDR2 is SASEGT in the germline V gene. The V and J ends lost 2 bases and 3 bases respectively, with 11 bases between them.

A remark on this clonotype: A much bigger clone sits one base away, suggesting this may be a read error. The gene calls are TRBV6-5 and TRBJ1-5, with D possibly TRBD1 on 6 matching bases. From germline, CDR1 is MNHEY and CDR2 SVGAGI. This CDR3 contains 15 residues. CDR3 nucleotides: TGTGCCAGCAGTTACGGGGGGGCTGGCAATCAGCCCCGGCATTTT. Residues: CASSYGGAGNQPRHF.

Regarding this clonotype: The conserved closing phenylalanine or tryptophan is absent in this CDR3, likely reflecting a read error. The chain joins TRBV5-8 to TRBJ2-7; D possibly corresponds to TRBD1 (5 bases). The CDR3 extends over 13 amino acids. The germline V gene has CDR1 SGHTS and CDR2 YDEGEE. DNA of the CDR3: TGCGCCAGCAAACGGGTAGAACAGGTCGAGCAGTACCTC. Amino acid sequence: CASKRVEQVEQYL.

This clonotype was picked up many times. The rearrangement uses TRBV20-1 and TRBJ2-3; D not certain. The CDR3 is made up of 14 amino acids. Germline loops: CDR1 DFQATT, CDR2 SNEGSKA (reference sequence). The V end lost 2 bases, the J end lost 4 bases, and 13 bases lay between the germline ends. The CDR3 loop is CSARFPTTADTQYF. CDR3 DNA: TGCAGTGCTAGATTCCCTACGACTGCAGATACGCAGTATTTT.

Turning to this clonotype: One end of the junction is discordant with germline, which a read error may explain. This chain connects TRBV12-3 or TRBV12-4 to TRBJ1-5, with 8 bases identical to TRBD1. This CDR3 has 15 residues. CDR3 DNA: TGCGCCAGCAGTTTTCCATCAGGGGGCGGACAGCCCCAGCATTTT. Its translation: CASSFPSGGGQPQHF.

This clonotype was seen at least ten times. This chain joins TRBV10-3 and TRBJ2-7, with D possibly matching TRBD1 (5 bases). The CDR3 is made up of 15 amino acids. Germline V CDR1 and CDR2: ENHRY, SYGVKD. Trimming shortened V by 0 bases and J by 2 bases, and 11 bases separated the two germline ends. The CDR3 loop reads CAISESKGMAYEQYF. CDR3 nucleotide sequence: TGTGCCATCAGTGAGTCGAAGGGGATGGCCTACGAGCAGTACTTC.